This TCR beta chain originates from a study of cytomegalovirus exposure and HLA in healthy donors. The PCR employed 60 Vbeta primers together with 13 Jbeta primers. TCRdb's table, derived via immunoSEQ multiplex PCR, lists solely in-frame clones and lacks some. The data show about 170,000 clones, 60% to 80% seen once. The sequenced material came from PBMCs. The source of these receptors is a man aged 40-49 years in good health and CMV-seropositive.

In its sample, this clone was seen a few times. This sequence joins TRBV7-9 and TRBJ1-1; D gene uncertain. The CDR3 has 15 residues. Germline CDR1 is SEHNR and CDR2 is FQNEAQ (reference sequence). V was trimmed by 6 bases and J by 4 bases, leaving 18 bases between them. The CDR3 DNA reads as TGTGCCAGCAGACTCGGGGATTTCGAGACCACTGAAGCTTTCTTT. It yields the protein CASRLGDFETTEAFF.